A selection of T cell receptor beta chains follows, all from one sample in a study of somatic mutations in cytotoxic T cells in rheumatoid arthritis. Assay: immunoSEQ multiplex PCR; the TCRdb copy retains only in-frame clones and omits some. The sample has 17,000 or so clones; 85% are singletons. Material for sequencing was CD8+ T cells sorted from blood. The receptor set was obtained from a woman in her forties with rheumatoid arthritis. Each CDR3 is given with its conserved first and last residue. Fields, in order: clone size, V gene, D gene, CDR3 length, J gene, CDR3 DNA, CDR3 protein. D genes are given only for firm matches. A clone size is listed for some rows: how often the clone was seen (once, few, many), or a class if it is expanded.

clone_size: .
v_call: TRBV2
d_call: TRBD2
cdr3_length: 17
j_call: TRBJ2-2
cdr3_nt: TGTGCCAGCAGTGGGGGACTAGCGGGAGGGGACACCGGGGAGCTGTTTTTT
cdr3_aa: CASSGGLAGGDTGELFF

clone_size: few
v_call: TRBV7-9
d_call: .
cdr3_length: 14
j_call: TRBJ1-1
cdr3_nt: TGTGCCAGCAGCCCTCCGGGGGGGGCCGCTGAAGCTTTCTTT
cdr3_aa: CASSPPGGAAEAFF

clone_size: .
v_call: TRBV29-1
d_call: .
cdr3_length: 10
j_call: TRBJ1-1
cdr3_nt: TGCAGCGTCGATGATGGGAGGGCTTTCTTT
cdr3_aa: CSVDDGRAFF

clone_size: .
v_call: TRBV6-4
d_call: .
cdr3_length: 15
j_call: TRBJ2-7
cdr3_nt: TGTGCCAGCAGTGACCCGCAGGGTTCCCTGGCTGAGCAGTACTTC
cdr3_aa: CASSDPQGSLAEQYF

clone_size: .
v_call: TRBV27
d_call: TRBD1
cdr3_length: 14
j_call: TRBJ2-1
cdr3_nt: TGTGCCAGCAGAAGGGGACAGTTCTACAATGAGCAGTTCTTC
cdr3_aa: CASRRGQFYNEQFF

clone_size: .
v_call: TRBV10-2
d_call: .
cdr3_length: 14
j_call: TRBJ1-2
cdr3_nt: TGCGCCAGCAGTGAATTAGGGGTCGCCTATGGCTACACCTTC
cdr3_aa: CASSELGVAYGYTF

clone_size: .
v_call: TRBV6-6
d_call: .
cdr3_length: 12
j_call: TRBJ2-7
cdr3_nt: TGTGCCAGCAGACAGGGTCTCGACGAGCAGTACTTC
cdr3_aa: CASRQGLDEQYF

clone_size: few
v_call: TRBV4-1
d_call: .
cdr3_length: 14
j_call: TRBJ1-2
cdr3_nt: TGCGCCAGCAGCCAAGTGGGAGGGGAAGATGGCTACACCTTC
cdr3_aa: CASSQVGGEDGYTF

clone_size: .
v_call: TRBV27
d_call: TRBD1
cdr3_length: 15
j_call: TRBJ1-1
cdr3_nt: TGTGCCAGCAGTTTATCGGACAGGGCGGGCACTGAAGCTTTCTTT
cdr3_aa: CASSLSDRAGTEAFF

clone_size: .
v_call: TRBV2
d_call: TRBD2
cdr3_length: 15
j_call: TRBJ2-1
cdr3_nt: TGTGCCAGCAGTGCGGCGGGGGTCTCCTACAATGAGCAGTTCTTC
cdr3_aa: CASSAAGVSYNEQFF

clone_size: .
v_call: TRBV28
d_call: .
cdr3_length: 13
j_call: TRBJ2-1
cdr3_nt: TGTGCCAGCAGTTTCGCAGCCTACAATGAGCAGTTCTTC
cdr3_aa: CASSFAAYNEQFF

clone_size: once
v_call: TRBV19
d_call: TRBD1
cdr3_length: 16
j_call: TRBJ1-1
cdr3_nt: TGTGCCAGTAACCTCGACAGGGGGGGGATGAACACTGAAGCTTTCTTT
cdr3_aa: CASNLDRGGMNTEAFF

clone_size: .
v_call: TRBV7-6
d_call: TRBD2
cdr3_length: 15
j_call: TRBJ2-7
cdr3_nt: TGTGCCAGCAGCCCTCTGTCGGGGGGGGACTACGAGCAGTACTTC
cdr3_aa: CASSPLSGGDYEQYF

clone_size: .
v_call: TRBV2
d_call: TRBD1
cdr3_length: 14
j_call: TRBJ2-1
cdr3_nt: TGTGCCAGCAGTGAGGGGACAGTTTACAATGAGCAGTTCTTC
cdr3_aa: CASSEGTVYNEQFF

clone_size: .
v_call: TRBV2
d_call: .
cdr3_length: 15
j_call: TRBJ1-1
cdr3_nt: TGTGCCAGCAGTGGCGGAGGTCCTTCGAACACTGAAGCTTTCTTT
cdr3_aa: CASSGGGPSNTEAFF

clone_size: .
v_call: TRBV5-6
d_call: .
cdr3_length: 13
j_call: TRBJ2-1
cdr3_nt: TGTGCCAGCAGCTTGGGCCTAACCAATGAGCAGTTCTTC
cdr3_aa: CASSLGLTNEQFF

clone_size: .
v_call: TRBV6-6
d_call: .
cdr3_length: 14
j_call: TRBJ1-1
cdr3_nt: TGTGCCAGCAGTTACTCGTACACAGGGACTGAAGCTTTCTTT
cdr3_aa: CASSYSYTGTEAFF

clone_size: .
v_call: TRBV13
d_call: .
cdr3_length: 14
j_call: TRBJ2-7
cdr3_nt: TGTGCCAGCAGCTTAGCGGGTAGCTCCTACGAGCAGTACTTC
cdr3_aa: CASSLAGSSYEQYF

clone_size: .
v_call: TRBV28
d_call: TRBD1
cdr3_length: 14
j_call: TRBJ1-1
cdr3_nt: TGTGCCAGCAGTTTCTACCCGACAGGGAATGAAGCTTTCTTT
cdr3_aa: CASSFYPTGNEAFF

clone_size: .
v_call: TRBV9
d_call: .
cdr3_length: 16
j_call: TRBJ2-1
cdr3_nt: TGTGCCAGCAGCGTCGAGGCAGCCAGCTCCTACAATGAGCAGTTCTTC
cdr3_aa: CASSVEAASSYNEQFF

clone_size: .
v_call: TRBV7-8
d_call: .
cdr3_length: 15
j_call: TRBJ2-7
cdr3_nt: TGTGCCAGCAGCTTAACCACGGCTAGCTCCTACGAGCAGTACTTC
cdr3_aa: CASSLTTASSYEQYF

clone_size: .
v_call: TRBV6-4
d_call: .
cdr3_length: 15
j_call: TRBJ2-2
cdr3_nt: TGTGCCAGCAGTGAGGCAGGGGAGAACACCGGGGAGCTGTTTTTT
cdr3_aa: CASSEAGENTGELFF

clone_size: .
v_call: TRBV10-2
d_call: TRBD1
cdr3_length: 13
j_call: TRBJ1-5
cdr3_nt: TGCGCCAGCAATAGGGGGCACGGTCAGCCCCAGCATTTT
cdr3_aa: CASNRGHGQPQHF

clone_size: .
v_call: TRBV6-6
d_call: .
cdr3_length: 11
j_call: TRBJ1-2
cdr3_nt: TGTGCCAGCGGGGAGGGGGGAGGCTACACCTTC
cdr3_aa: CASGEGGGYTF

clone_size: .
v_call: TRBV9
d_call: TRBD1
cdr3_length: 17
j_call: TRBJ2-4
cdr3_nt: TGTGCCAGCAGCGCGACAGGGTCCCTTCTAGCCAAAAACATTCAGTACTTC
cdr3_aa: CASSATGSLLAKNIQYF

clone_size: .
v_call: TRBV2
d_call: .
cdr3_length: 14
j_call: TRBJ2-1
cdr3_nt: TGTGCCAGCAGTGAACGGCTAGTCCGCAATGAGCAGTTCTTC
cdr3_aa: CASSERLVRNEQFF

clone_size: .
v_call: TRBV27
d_call: .
cdr3_length: 11
j_call: TRBJ2-2
cdr3_nt: TGTGCCAGCAGTTTCGCCGGGGAGCTGTTTTTT
cdr3_aa: CASSFAGELFF

clone_size: .
v_call: TRBV5-1
d_call: .
cdr3_length: 17
j_call: TRBJ2-2
cdr3_nt: TGCGCCAGCAGCAGCCCCTCGGGTGGGAGTCGGACCGGGGAGCTGTTTTTT
cdr3_aa: CASSSPSGGSRTGELFF

clone_size: .
v_call: TRBV6-6
d_call: .
cdr3_length: 16
j_call: TRBJ1-1
cdr3_nt: TGTGCCAGCAGTTGGGAGGGTTCGCTCATGAACACTGAAGCTTTCTTT
cdr3_aa: CASSWEGSLMNTEAFF

clone_size: .
v_call: TRBV29-1
d_call: TRBD2
cdr3_length: 12
j_call: TRBJ2-3
cdr3_nt: TGCAGCGTTGATTCAGGCGGGAGCCGCACGTATTTT
cdr3_aa: CSVDSGGSRTYF

clone_size: few
v_call: TRBV11-2
d_call: .
cdr3_length: 12
j_call: TRBJ1-1
cdr3_nt: TGTGCCAGCAGCTTAGTAGTCTCTGAAGCTTTCTTT
cdr3_aa: CASSLVVSEAFF

clone_size: .
v_call: TRBV19
d_call: .
cdr3_length: 11
j_call: TRBJ1-6
cdr3_nt: TGTGCCAGTAGGTCCGGGGGTATCCTCCACTTT
cdr3_aa: CASRSGGILHF

clone_size: .
v_call: TRBV6-5
d_call: .
cdr3_length: 12
j_call: TRBJ2-7
cdr3_nt: TGTGCCAGCAGAACGAGTTCCTACGAGCAGTACTTC
cdr3_aa: CASRTSSYEQYF

clone_size: .
v_call: TRBV9
d_call: TRBD2
cdr3_length: 14
j_call: TRBJ2-7
cdr3_nt: TGTGCCAGCAGCCCGACTAGCGGGGAATACGAGCAGTACTTC
cdr3_aa: CASSPTSGEYEQYF

clone_size: once
v_call: TRBV10-3
d_call: TRBD1
cdr3_length: 19
j_call: TRBJ2-3
cdr3_nt: TGTGCCATCAGTGAGGGGAGACAGGGGCTATTGTTGAACACAGATACGCAGTATTTT
cdr3_aa: CAISEGRQGLLLNTDTQYF

clone_size: .
v_call: TRBV9
d_call: .
cdr3_length: 15
j_call: TRBJ2-3
cdr3_nt: TGTGCCAGCAGCGTAGTAGGTCTGGAGTCAGATACGCAGTATTTT
cdr3_aa: CASSVVGLESDTQYF

clone_size: .
v_call: TRBV11-2
d_call: TRBD2
cdr3_length: 15
j_call: TRBJ2-1
cdr3_nt: TGTGCCAGCAGCAGGACTAGCGGGGGCTATAATGAGCAGTTCTTC
cdr3_aa: CASSRTSGGYNEQFF

clone_size: .
v_call: TRBV18
d_call: .
cdr3_length: 15
j_call: TRBJ1-1
cdr3_nt: TGTGCCAGCTCCCTGACAGGCCTTAGCGACACTGAAGCTTTCTTT
cdr3_aa: CASSLTGLSDTEAFF

clone_size: .
v_call: TRBV11-2
d_call: TRBD2
cdr3_length: 16
j_call: TRBJ2-7
cdr3_nt: TGTGCCAGCAGCCCCCGACGCGGCGGGAGGGCCTACGAGCAGTACTTC
cdr3_aa: CASSPRRGGRAYEQYF

clone_size: .
v_call: TRBV5-1
d_call: TRBD1
cdr3_length: 15
j_call: TRBJ1-1
cdr3_nt: TGCGCCAGCTCCGACTTGACAGGGCTGAACACTGAAGCTTTCTTT
cdr3_aa: CASSDLTGLNTEAFF

clone_size: once
v_call: TRBV13
d_call: .
cdr3_length: 17
j_call: TRBJ1-6
cdr3_nt: TGTGCCAGCAGCTCCCGGGGGGTAAGCTCCTATAATTCACCCCTCCACTTT
cdr3_aa: CASSSRGVSSYNSPLHF

clone_size: .
v_call: TRBV27
d_call: .
cdr3_length: 12
j_call: TRBJ2-7
cdr3_nt: TGTGCCAGCCGGACAATTGGCCACGAGCAGTACTTC
cdr3_aa: CASRTIGHEQYF

clone_size: .
v_call: TRBV6-5
d_call: .
cdr3_length: 15
j_call: TRBJ2-7
cdr3_nt: TGTGCCAGCAGCCCCTCGGCGGGGAGGAACTACGAGCAGTACTTC
cdr3_aa: CASSPSAGRNYEQYF

clone_size: .
v_call: TRBV27
d_call: .
cdr3_length: 15
j_call: TRBJ1-5
cdr3_nt: TGTGCCAGCAAAAGTATACAGGGAGGGACTCAGCCCCAGCATTTT
cdr3_aa: CASKSIQGGTQPQHF

clone_size: few
v_call: TRBV29-1
d_call: TRBD2
cdr3_length: 15
j_call: TRBJ2-5
cdr3_nt: TGCAGCGTTCCAGGGGCTAGCGGGGGAGGCGGGACCCAGTACTTC
cdr3_aa: CSVPGASGGGGTQYF

clone_size: .
v_call: TRBV6-6
d_call: .
cdr3_length: 14
j_call: TRBJ2-1
cdr3_nt: TGTGCCAGCAGTATTGCAGGACTGGACAATGAGCAGTTCTTC
cdr3_aa: CASSIAGLDNEQFF

clone_size: .
v_call: TRBV11-3
d_call: TRBD2
cdr3_length: 16
j_call: TRBJ2-1
cdr3_nt: TGTGCCAGCAGCCCCCGTTTCTCGGGGGGCTACAATGAGCAGTTCTTC
cdr3_aa: CASSPRFSGGYNEQFF

clone_size: few
v_call: TRBV6-6
d_call: .
cdr3_length: 14
j_call: TRBJ1-4
cdr3_nt: TGTGCCAGCAGTTACTCAGGGGAGGGGGAAAAACTGTTTTTT
cdr3_aa: CASSYSGEGEKLFF

clone_size: .
v_call: TRBV5-6
d_call: TRBD2
cdr3_length: 16
j_call: TRBJ2-4
cdr3_nt: TGTGCCAGCAGCTTCGGGGAGGCGGGAGGGGGAAACATTCAGTACTTC
cdr3_aa: CASSFGEAGGGNIQYF

clone_size: .
v_call: TRBV28
d_call: .
cdr3_length: 14
j_call: TRBJ1-2
cdr3_nt: TGTGCCAGCAGTTTATGGGCAGGAACTTATGGCTACACCTTC
cdr3_aa: CASSLWAGTYGYTF

clone_size: .
v_call: TRBV4-1
d_call: .
cdr3_length: 16
j_call: TRBJ2-1
cdr3_nt: TGCGCCAGCAGGCACGTTGTAGTTGTCGAACACAATGAGCAGTTCTTC
cdr3_aa: CASRHVVVVEHNEQFF

clone_size: .
v_call: TRBV5-1
d_call: TRBD1
cdr3_length: 16
j_call: TRBJ1-6
cdr3_nt: TGCGCCAGCAGCTATGGACAGGGGGCGGCAAATTCACCCCTCCACTTT
cdr3_aa: CASSYGQGAANSPLHF

clone_size: .
v_call: TRBV9
d_call: .
cdr3_length: 15
j_call: TRBJ1-1
cdr3_nt: TGTGCCAGCAGCGTGCACACAGGGCTGAACACTGAAGCTTTCTTT
cdr3_aa: CASSVHTGLNTEAFF

clone_size: .
v_call: TRBV7-9
d_call: TRBD1
cdr3_length: 17
j_call: TRBJ1-2
cdr3_nt: TGTGCCAGCAGCTTAGCGGGGCGGACAGGGGACAACTATGGCTACACCTTC
cdr3_aa: CASSLAGRTGDNYGYTF

clone_size: .
v_call: TRBV7-7
d_call: .
cdr3_length: 16
j_call: TRBJ1-3
cdr3_nt: TGTGCCAGCAGCTTATTGTCCGTCCCCTCTGGAAACACCATATATTTT
cdr3_aa: CASSLLSVPSGNTIYF

clone_size: .
v_call: TRBV10-1
d_call: .
cdr3_length: 14
j_call: TRBJ2-3
cdr3_nt: TGCGCCAGCAGTGACGGGGGAGGAGAAGATACGCAGTATTTT
cdr3_aa: CASSDGGGEDTQYF

clone_size: .
v_call: TRBV28
d_call: TRBD1
cdr3_length: 18
j_call: TRBJ1-2
cdr3_nt: TGTGCCAGCAGCCTCGTAGGGACAGATTCTAAAGTTGGGTATGGCTACACCTTC
cdr3_aa: CASSLVGTDSKVGYGYTF

clone_size: .
v_call: TRBV5-1
d_call: .
cdr3_length: 16
j_call: TRBJ1-6
cdr3_nt: TGCGCCAGCCCAGAGTCAAGGGACAATGCTAATTCACCCCTCCACTTT
cdr3_aa: CASPESRDNANSPLHF

clone_size: .
v_call: TRBV11-2
d_call: .
cdr3_length: 13
j_call: TRBJ2-7
cdr3_nt: TGTGCCAGCTTGGGGCCCCCGTCCTACGAGCAGTACTTC
cdr3_aa: CASLGPPSYEQYF

clone_size: .
v_call: TRBV27
d_call: .
cdr3_length: 13
j_call: TRBJ2-3
cdr3_nt: TGTGCCAGCAGTATCCTCCGCACAGATACGCAGTATTTT
cdr3_aa: CASSILRTDTQYF